The rows below give T cell receptor beta chains drawn from one sample of a study of blood T cell repertoires in COVID-19. Produced via immunoSEQ multiplex PCR; TCRdb's table is partial and in-frame only. In the table there are over 200,000 clones, about 87% of which are singletons. The sequenced sample was peripheral blood. The receptors derive from a man aged 25-40 years with COVID-19, enrolled during active disease. CDR3s include the opening cysteine and the closing phenylalanine or tryptophan. A D gene is named only where the DNA matches it firmly. Rows may omit the clone size; those that give it use once, few, many or a size class.

clone_size: -; v_call: TRBV27; cdr3_length: 14; j_call: TRBJ1-1; d_call: -; cdr3_aa: CASSFLPGADEAFF; cdr3_nt: TGTGCCAGCAGTTTCCTCCCAGGGGCTGATGAAGCTTTCTTT
clone_size: -; v_call: TRBV2; cdr3_length: 20; j_call: TRBJ2-7; d_call: TRBD1; cdr3_aa: CASSAPTGSSHPERQYEQYF; cdr3_nt: TGTGCCAGCAGTGCCCCGACAGGGTCCAGTCACCCGGAGCGTCAATACGAGCAGTACTTC
clone_size: -; v_call: TRBV29-1; cdr3_length: 12; j_call: TRBJ1-1; d_call: -; cdr3_aa: CSEDRKNTEAFF; cdr3_nt: TGCAGCGAGGACAGAAAGAACACTGAAGCTTTCTTT
clone_size: -; v_call: TRBV5-1; cdr3_length: 19; j_call: TRBJ2-3; d_call: TRBD1; cdr3_aa: CASSLKITGGAKSGDTQYF; cdr3_nt: TGCGCCAGCAGCTTAAAGATTACAGGGGGCGCAAAGTCAGGGGATACGCAGTATTTT
clone_size: -; v_call: TRBV11-1; cdr3_length: 14; j_call: TRBJ1-1; d_call: -; cdr3_aa: CASSLAAGYTEAFF; cdr3_nt: TGTGCCAGCAGCTTAGCCGCAGGGTATACTGAAGCTTTCTTT
clone_size: -; v_call: TRBV27; cdr3_length: 11; j_call: TRBJ1-2; d_call: -; cdr3_aa: CASRNTGPYTF; cdr3_nt: TGTGCCAGCAGGAATACAGGGCCCTACACCTTC
clone_size: -; v_call: TRBV2; cdr3_length: 12; j_call: TRBJ1-2; d_call: -; cdr3_aa: CASSVSGDGYTF; cdr3_nt: TGTGCCAGCAGTGTTTCAGGGGATGGCTACACCTTC
clone_size: -; v_call: TRBV29-1; cdr3_length: 15; j_call: TRBJ2-7; d_call: TRBD1; cdr3_aa: CSAMRRGQSSYEQYF; cdr3_nt: TGCAGCGCCATGCGTAGGGGACAGAGCTCCTACGAGCAGTACTTC
clone_size: -; v_call: TRBV7-3; cdr3_length: 15; j_call: TRBJ1-6; d_call: TRBD1; cdr3_aa: CASSPAGTGDSPLHF; cdr3_nt: TGTGCCAGCAGCCCGGCCGGGACAGGGGATTCACCCCTCCACTTT
clone_size: -; v_call: TRBV29-1; cdr3_length: 15; j_call: TRBJ1-5; d_call: TRBD1; cdr3_aa: CSVVGGTGINQPQHF; cdr3_nt: TGCAGCGTTGTAGGCGGGACAGGGATAAATCAGCCCCAGCATTTT
clone_size: -; v_call: TRBV7-2; cdr3_length: 15; j_call: TRBJ1-3; d_call: -; cdr3_aa: CASSRPRGSGNTIYF; cdr3_nt: TGTGCCAGCAGTCGACCACGGGGCTCTGGAAACACCATATATTTT
clone_size: -; v_call: TRBV7-2; cdr3_length: 16; j_call: TRBJ1-2; d_call: -; cdr3_aa: CASSLEGDASNYGYTF; cdr3_nt: TGTGCCAGCAGCTTAGAGGGGGACGCCTCTAACTATGGCTACACCTTC
clone_size: -; v_call: TRBV7-9; cdr3_length: 14; j_call: TRBJ2-1; d_call: -; cdr3_aa: CASSSQGPYNEQFF; cdr3_nt: TGTGCCAGCAGTTCCCAGGGGCCGTACAATGAGCAGTTCTTC
clone_size: -; v_call: TRBV27; cdr3_length: 14; j_call: TRBJ2-7; d_call: TRBD1; cdr3_aa: CASSSTGSSYEQYF; cdr3_nt: TGTGCCAGCAGTTCGACAGGGAGCTCCTACGAGCAGTACTTC
clone_size: once; v_call: TRBV7-7; cdr3_length: 15; j_call: TRBJ2-1; d_call: -; cdr3_aa: CASSLGASEYNEQFF; cdr3_nt: TGTGCCAGCAGCTTAGGGGCTAGCGAGTACAATGAGCAGTTCTTC
clone_size: -; v_call: TRBV9; cdr3_length: 22; j_call: TRBJ2-3; d_call: TRBD2; cdr3_aa: CASSVGFGAGGPGGPSPDTQYF; cdr3_nt: TGTGCCAGCAGCGTAGGATTCGGGGCGGGGGGGCCCGGCGGGCCCTCTCCAGATACGCAGTATTTT
clone_size: -; v_call: TRBV5-8; cdr3_length: 11; j_call: TRBJ1-2; d_call: -; cdr3_aa: CASSYRYGYTF; cdr3_nt: TGTGCCAGCAGCTACAGATATGGCTACACCTTC
clone_size: once; v_call: TRBV12-3/TRBV12-4; cdr3_length: 13; j_call: TRBJ1-1; d_call: -; cdr3_aa: CASSLDGGTEAFF; cdr3_nt: TGTGCCAGCAGTTTGGACGGGGGGACTGAAGCTTTCTTT
clone_size: -; v_call: TRBV5-1; cdr3_length: 14; j_call: TRBJ1-2; d_call: -; cdr3_aa: CASSLTTGNYGYTF; cdr3_nt: TGCGCCAGCAGCCTCACTACAGGGAACTATGGCTACACCTTC
clone_size: -; v_call: TRBV5-1; cdr3_length: 13; j_call: TRBJ1-1; d_call: -; cdr3_aa: CASSLDRRGEAFF; cdr3_nt: TGCGCCAGCAGCTTGGACAGGCGGGGAGAAGCTTTCTTT
clone_size: -; v_call: TRBV6-5; cdr3_length: 15; j_call: TRBJ1-5; d_call: TRBD1; cdr3_aa: CASSLTGDGRQPQHF; cdr3_nt: TGTGCCAGCAGCCTGACAGGGGACGGCCGGCAGCCCCAGCATTTT
clone_size: -; v_call: TRBV7-8; cdr3_length: 14; j_call: TRBJ1-6; d_call: TRBD1; cdr3_aa: CASGSTGYNSPLHF; cdr3_nt: TGTGCCAGCGGATCGACAGGGTATAATTCACCCCTCCACTTT
clone_size: -; v_call: TRBV29-1; cdr3_length: 13; j_call: TRBJ1-4; d_call: TRBD1; cdr3_aa: CSVGQLEGEKLFF; cdr3_nt: TGCAGCGTGGGACAGTTGGAGGGTGAAAAACTGTTTTTT
clone_size: -; v_call: TRBV2; cdr3_length: 14; j_call: TRBJ1-2; d_call: -; cdr3_aa: CASSGVGANYGYTF; cdr3_nt: TGTGCCAGCAGTGGAGTGGGGGCAAACTATGGCTACACCTTC
clone_size: -; v_call: TRBV6-5; cdr3_length: 13; j_call: TRBJ1-1; d_call: -; cdr3_aa: CASSYNTVAEAFF; cdr3_nt: TGTGCCAGCAGTTACAATACTGTCGCTGAAGCTTTCTTT
clone_size: -; v_call: TRBV5-6; cdr3_length: 18; j_call: TRBJ2-1; d_call: TRBD2; cdr3_aa: CASSLRGSLLAGTKEQFF; cdr3_nt: TGTGCCAGCAGCTTGCGGGGGTCGCTACTAGCGGGAACAAAGGAGCAGTTCTTC
clone_size: -; v_call: TRBV5-6; cdr3_length: 15; j_call: TRBJ1-5; d_call: TRBD1; cdr3_aa: CASSSGTGIPQPQHF; cdr3_nt: TGTGCCAGCAGCTCCGGGACAGGGATCCCTCAGCCCCAGCATTTT
clone_size: -; v_call: TRBV6-5; cdr3_length: 15; j_call: TRBJ2-7; d_call: -; cdr3_aa: CASSYSTGSPYEQYF; cdr3_nt: TGTGCCAGCAGTTACTCGACAGGCAGCCCCTACGAGCAGTACTTC
clone_size: -; v_call: TRBV28; cdr3_length: 18; j_call: TRBJ2-1; d_call: TRBD2; cdr3_aa: CASSSPGTSGRAYNEQFF; cdr3_nt: TGTGCCAGCAGCTCCCCCGGGACTAGCGGGAGGGCCTACAATGAGCAGTTCTTC
clone_size: few; v_call: TRBV29-1; cdr3_length: 14; j_call: TRBJ2-1; d_call: -; cdr3_aa: CSLPGGTEHNEQFF; cdr3_nt: TGCAGCCTTCCGGGAGGGACAGAACACAATGAGCAGTTCTTC
clone_size: -; v_call: TRBV29-1; cdr3_length: 17; j_call: TRBJ1-1; d_call: TRBD1; cdr3_aa: CSVEAPGTGKWYTEAFF; cdr3_nt: TGCAGCGTTGAAGCGCCCGGGACAGGGAAATGGTACACTGAAGCTTTCTTT
clone_size: -; v_call: TRBV19; cdr3_length: 16; j_call: TRBJ1-3; d_call: -; cdr3_aa: CASSPQEGVPGNTIYF; cdr3_nt: TGTGCCAGTAGTCCCCAGGAGGGTGTGCCTGGAAACACCATATATTTT
clone_size: once; v_call: TRBV7-2; cdr3_length: 13; j_call: TRBJ1-2; d_call: -; cdr3_aa: CASSLDRSYGYTF; cdr3_nt: TGTGCCAGCAGCCTCGACAGGAGCTATGGCTACACCTTC
clone_size: -; v_call: TRBV28; cdr3_length: 14; j_call: TRBJ1-2; d_call: -; cdr3_aa: CASSSLVQGNGYTF; cdr3_nt: TGTGCCAGCAGTTCGCTAGTACAGGGAAATGGCTACACCTTC
clone_size: -; v_call: TRBV6-6; cdr3_length: 15; j_call: TRBJ1-2; d_call: -; cdr3_aa: CASSFPGLQGGGYTF; cdr3_nt: TGTGCCAGCAGTTTCCCAGGGCTGCAGGGCGGTGGCTACACCTTC
clone_size: -; v_call: TRBV7-2; cdr3_length: 14; j_call: TRBJ2-2; d_call: TRBD1; cdr3_aa: CASSSYRGTGELFF; cdr3_nt: TGTGCCAGCAGCTCCTACAGGGGCACCGGGGAGCTGTTTTTT
clone_size: once; v_call: TRBV2; cdr3_length: 15; j_call: TRBJ2-1; d_call: TRBD2; cdr3_aa: CASSLAVSSYNEQFF; cdr3_nt: TGTGCCAGCAGTCTAGCGGTGAGCTCCTACAATGAGCAGTTCTTC
clone_size: -; v_call: TRBV25-1; cdr3_length: 15; j_call: TRBJ1-4; d_call: -; cdr3_aa: CASATSGETNEKLFF; cdr3_nt: TGTGCCAGCGCTACGTCAGGGGAAACTAATGAAAAACTGTTTTTT
clone_size: -; v_call: TRBV5-1; cdr3_length: 14; j_call: TRBJ1-3; d_call: -; cdr3_aa: CASSLDSSGNTIYF; cdr3_nt: TGCGCCAGCAGCTTAGACAGCTCTGGAAACACCATATATTTT
clone_size: -; v_call: TRBV18; cdr3_length: 15; j_call: TRBJ2-1; d_call: -; cdr3_aa: CASSAGPGGHNEQFF; cdr3_nt: TGTGCCAGCTCGGCCGGGCCCGGCGGGCACAATGAGCAGTTCTTC
clone_size: -; v_call: TRBV15; cdr3_length: 16; j_call: TRBJ2-1; d_call: TRBD2; cdr3_aa: CATSRFSGSLYNEQFF; cdr3_nt: TGTGCCACCAGCAGATTTAGCGGGAGCCTATACAATGAGCAGTTCTTC
clone_size: -; v_call: TRBV29-1; cdr3_length: 12; j_call: TRBJ1-1; d_call: -; cdr3_aa: CSAADRNTEAFF; cdr3_nt: TGCAGCGCGGCAGACAGGAACACTGAAGCTTTCTTT
clone_size: once; v_call: TRBV7-2; cdr3_length: 15; j_call: TRBJ2-7; d_call: TRBD2; cdr3_aa: CASSLATSGAYEQYF; cdr3_nt: TGTGCCAGCAGCTTGGCGACTAGCGGGGCCTACGAGCAGTACTTC
clone_size: -; v_call: TRBV7-2; cdr3_length: 16; j_call: TRBJ2-1; d_call: TRBD1; cdr3_aa: CASSLGPRGPVNEQFF; cdr3_nt: TGTGCCAGCAGCTTAGGGCCCAGGGGGCCTGTCAATGAGCAGTTCTTC
clone_size: -; v_call: TRBV15; cdr3_length: 21; j_call: TRBJ2-4; d_call: TRBD1; cdr3_aa: CATSREYSGTGGSVAKNIQYF; cdr3_nt: TGTGCCACCAGCAGAGAATACTCCGGGACAGGGGGCTCGGTAGCCAAAAACATTCAGTACTTC
clone_size: -; v_call: TRBV9; cdr3_length: 13; j_call: TRBJ1-2; d_call: -; cdr3_aa: CASSPEGPHGYTF; cdr3_nt: TGTGCCAGCAGCCCAGAGGGTCCTCACGGCTACACCTTC
clone_size: -; v_call: TRBV6-5; cdr3_length: 16; j_call: TRBJ2-7; d_call: TRBD1; cdr3_aa: CASSYDWDSHSYEQYF; cdr3_nt: TGTGCCAGCAGTTACGATTGGGACAGCCACTCCTACGAGCAGTACTTC
clone_size: -; v_call: TRBV7-2; cdr3_length: 14; j_call: TRBJ1-2; d_call: TRBD1; cdr3_aa: CASSFGQGQYGYTF; cdr3_nt: TGTGCCAGCAGCTTCGGACAGGGACAGTATGGCTACACCTTC